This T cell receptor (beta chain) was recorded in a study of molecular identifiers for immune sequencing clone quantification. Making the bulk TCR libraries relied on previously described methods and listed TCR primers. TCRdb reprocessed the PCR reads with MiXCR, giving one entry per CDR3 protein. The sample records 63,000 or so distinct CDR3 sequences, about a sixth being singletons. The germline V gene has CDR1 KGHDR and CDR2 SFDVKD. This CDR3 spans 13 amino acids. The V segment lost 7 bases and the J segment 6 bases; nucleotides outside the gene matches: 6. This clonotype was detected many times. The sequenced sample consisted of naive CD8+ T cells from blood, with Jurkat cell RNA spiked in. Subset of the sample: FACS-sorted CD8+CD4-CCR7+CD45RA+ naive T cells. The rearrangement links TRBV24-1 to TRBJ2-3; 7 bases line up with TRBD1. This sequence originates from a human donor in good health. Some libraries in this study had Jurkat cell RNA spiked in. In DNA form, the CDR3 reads TGTGCCACCAGCGGGACAGCTTCTGATACGCAGTATTTT. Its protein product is CATSGTASDTQYF.